The 21 T cell receptor beta chains given below trace back to one sample, sequenced in a study of blood T cell repertoires in COVID-19. Method: immunoSEQ multiplex PCR; TCRdb's copy keeps in-frame clones and lacks some. The table lists about 97,000 clones, about four fifths of them singletons. The sequencing sample was made of peripheral blood. These receptor sequences come from a human donor in a cohort sampled during active COVID-19.

The chain couples TRBV27 to TRBJ1-2; TRBD1 matches 9 bases. CDR3 length: 16 residues. Per the germline V gene, CDR1 is MNHEY and CDR2 is SMNVEV (reference sequence). The trim removed 1 base at V and 7 bases at J, leaving 10 bases unmatched. The CDR3 reads CASSLFTGTGYVGYTF. In DNA, the CDR3 is TGTGCCAGCAGTTTATTCACCGGGACAGGGTATGTTGGCTACACCTTC.

This clone was detected once. V and J are TRBV7-9 and TRBJ1-1, with 9 bases fitting TRBD1. The CDR3 length is 18 residues. The V and J ends lost 2 bases and 5 bases, in that order; junction bases with no gene match: 15. The germline gives CDR1 SEHNR, CDR2 FQNEAQ (reference sequence). For the CDR3, the DNA is TGTGCCAGCAGCTTACCCTTTGGATGGGGGACAGGGCAAACTGAAGCTTTCTTT. This translates into CASSLPFGWGTGQTEAFF.

The V gene is TRBV5-6, the J gene TRBJ2-7, with D possibly matching TRBD2 (6 bases). This CDR3 spans 16 amino acids. With 0 bases removed from V and 0 bases from J, the gap between germline ends came to 13 bases. The germline CDR1 and CDR2 sequences are SGHDT and YYEEEE. The CDR3 region is CASSLVRGSVSYEQYF. The CDR3, as DNA: TGTGCCAGCAGCTTGGTGCGGGGATCGGTCTCCTACGAGCAGTACTTC. Looking up the rest from reference TRBV5-6 and TRBJ2-7 gives the full variable domain: DAGVTQSPTHLIKTRGQQVTLRCSPKSGHDTVSWYQQALGQGPQFIFQYYEEEERQRGNFPDRFSGHQFPNYSSELNVNALLLGDSALYLCASSLVRGSVSYEQYFGPGTRLTVT.

The chain combines TRBV7-2 with TRBJ1-1; unclear D gene. Trimming cost V 7 bases and J 2 bases, with 11 bases left between them. Looked up from germline, CDR1 is SGHTA and CDR2 is FQGNSA. This CDR3 has 13 residues. The CDR3 loop is CASTEQTNTEAFF. The CDR3 nucleotides are TGTGCCAGCACGGAGCAGACTAACACTGAAGCTTTCTTT.

This chain connects TRBV7-8 to TRBJ1-1; TRBD1 agrees at 7 bases. CDR3 length equals 15 residues. Germline V gives CDR1 SGHVS, CDR2 FQNEAQ. With V trimmed by 10 bases and J by 1 base, 12 bases remained unmatched. The CDR3 protein is CATRSGRGTNTEAFF. CDR3 sequence (DNA): TGTGCCACCAGAAGCGGCAGGGGGACGAACACTGAAGCTTTCTTT.

V is TRBV2 and J is TRBJ2-1; tentatively, D is TRBD2 (6 bases). V shed 2 bases and J shed 9 bases, with 20 bases lying between them. CDR3 length equals 16 residues. CDR1 is SNHLY, CDR2 FYNNEI, per germline. The CDR3 DNA reads as TGTGCCAGCAGTGAATCCAGGGACTCTACCTGGGGTGAGCAGTTCTTC. It encodes CASSESRDSTWGEQFF.

The chain combines TRBV7-2 with TRBJ2-1; 9 bases match TRBD2. With 11 bases clipped from V and 9 bases from J, the junction kept 14 bases outside the gene matches. Germline assignment: CDR1 SGHTA and CDR2 FQGNSA. CDR3 size: 14 residues. The CDR3 protein is CACKRGATRSEQFF. CDR3 nucleotide sequence: TGTGCCTGCAAGCGGGGGGCCACACGCAGTGAGCAGTTCTTC.

The genes are TRBV11-2 and TRBJ2-3, with unresolved D. This CDR3 region has 13 residues. Germline lookup yields CDR1 SGHAT and CDR2 FQNNGV. The V gene lost 4 bases and the J gene lost 3 bases, with 8 bases spanning the gap. The CDR3 reads CASSYGLTDTQYF. CDR3 sequence (DNA): TGTGCCAGCAGCTATGGCCTGACAGATACGCAGTATTTT.

The chain links TRBV3-1 (or the pseudogene TRBV3-2) to TRBJ2-6; TRBD1 matches 11 bases. J was trimmed by 2 bases and V by 4 bases; bases with no gene match: 1. The CDR3 spans 16 residues. CDR1 and CDR2 (germline): LGHDT, YNNKEL (reference sequence). CDR3 in DNA: TGTGCCAGCAGCCCGGACAGGGGGCCTGGGGCCAACGTCCTGACTTTC. Residues: CASSPDRGPGANVLTF.

The chain carries TRBV7-3 and TRBJ2-1; maybe TRBD2 (5 bases). Germline V gives CDR1 SGHTA, CDR2 FQGTGA. The CDR3 is 16 amino acids. The ends were cut back, 2 bases at V and 7 bases at J, with 18 bases in the middle. CDR3 protein: CASSLVEGTPSNEQFF. The CDR3 nucleotides read TGTGCCAGCAGCTTAGTTGAGGGCACCCCCTCAAATGAGCAGTTCTTC.

This rearrangement joins TRBV4-3 to TRBJ2-5; D not resolved. The CDR3 extends over 13 amino acids. The V gene lost 0 bases and the J gene lost 4 bases, with 6 bases spanning the gap. Germline-derived CDR1 and CDR2 are LGHNA and YSLEER. The CDR3 DNA follows: TGCGCCAGCAGCCAAGATCCGGGAGAGACCCAGTACTTC. Translated, it gives CASSQDPGETQYF.

This clone has only a few counts. The V and J genes are TRBV9 and TRBJ1-2; the match to TRBD1 covers 12 bases. Losses at the gene ends were 0 bases for V and 7 bases for J; bases not matched to a gene: 4. Germline CDR1 is SGDLS and CDR2 is YYNGEE. CDR3 size: 15 residues. The CDR3 DNA sequence: TGTGCCAGCAGCGTAGGGGGACAGGGGGCCTCTGGCTACACCTTC. The encoded protein is CASSVGGQGASGYTF.

J is TRBJ1-2 and V is TRBV11-2, with 8 bases lining up with TRBD1. CDR3 size: 14 residues. V was clipped by 1 base and J by 7 bases; unmatched bases: 5. The germline CDR1 and CDR2 sequences are SGHAT and FQNNGV. The CDR3 protein is CASSLAQGASGYTF. CDR3 bases: TGTGCCAGCAGCTTAGCCCAGGGGGCCAGTGGCTACACCTTC.

The V call is TRBV11-1, the J call TRBJ1-2, with D unclear. Germline V gene sequence: CDR1 SGHAT, CDR2 FQDESV (reference sequence). The CDR3 contains 13 residues. V was clipped by 5 bases and J by 2 bases, with 9 bases between them. The CDR3 loop is CASSPRRNYGYTF. The CDR3 bases are TGTGCCAGCAGCCCCCGCCGGAACTATGGCTACACCTTC. The full variable domain, its missing parts supplied by reference TRBV11-1 and TRBJ1-2, is EAEVAQSPRYKITEKSQAVAFWCDPISGHATLYWYRQILGQGPELLVQFQDESVVDDSQLPKDRFSAERLKGVDSTLKIQPAELGDSAMYLCASSPRRNYGYTFGSGTRLTVV.

V usage is TRBV4-2 and J usage is TRBJ2-5, with a weak D call TRBD2 (5 bases). The CDR3 contains 15 residues. Trimming removed 0 bases from V and 1 base from J, with 9 bases in between. CDR1 and CDR2 from the germline V gene are LGHNA and YNFKEQ. The CDR3 sequence: CASSQDGRVQETQYF. CDR3 bases: TGTGCCAGCAGCCAAGATGGGAGAGTCCAAGAGACCCAGTACTTC.

This clone was seen only once. The gene calls are TRBV9 and TRBJ1-6; the match to TRBD1 covers 12 bases. The CDR3 is 18 amino acids. CDR1 SGDLS and CDR2 YYNGEE come from the germline V gene. The ends lost 3 bases at V and 9 bases at J; junction bases unmatched: 13. The DNA for the CDR3 is TGTGCCAGCAGCGGGCCCGGGACAGGGGGCGAGGTTGCTTCACCCCTCCACTTT. This codes for CASSGPGTGGEVASPLHF.

The rearrangement uses TRBV6-4 and TRBJ1-2, with TRBD1 matching over 10 bases. This CDR3 contains 14 residues. CDR1 is MRHNA and CDR2 is SNTAGT in the germline V gene. V lost 6 bases and J lost 2; bases outside the gene matches: 3. CDR3 bases: TGTGCCAGCAGAAGGGGACAGGGGAACTATGGCTACACCTTC. Translated, it gives CASRRGQGNYGYTF.

The genes are TRBV19 and TRBJ1-1; D is perhaps TRBD1 (6 bases). Germline CDR1 LNHDA, CDR2 SQIVND (reference sequence). V dropped 3 bases and J dropped 0 bases, with 14 bases sitting between them. CDR3 size: 16 residues. Here the CDR3 DNA reads TGTGCCAGTAGTATCTCCGTTGGACAGTTGAACACTGAAGCTTTCTTT. Protein product: CASSISVGQLNTEAFF.

The CDR3 coding sequence is TGTGCCAGCAGCTTAGGACAGTACACCGGGGAGCTGTTTTTT. Translation gives CASSLGQYTGELFF. The chain links TRBV7-6 to TRBJ2-2; possibly TRBD1 for D (5 bases). This CDR3 contains 14 residues. Trimming took 1 base from V and 3 from J, leaving 6 bases between them. From germline, CDR1 is SGHVS and CDR2 FNYEAQ.

This chain links TRBV9 with TRBJ2-1; 7 nucleotides line up with TRBD1. Per the germline V gene, CDR1 is SGDLS and CDR2 is YYNGEE. V was clipped by 0 bases and J by 2 bases; unmatched bases: 2. The CDR3 covers 15 residues. CDR3 sequence: CASSVATGAYNEQFF. Written as DNA, the CDR3 is TGTGCCAGCAGCGTAGCCACAGGGGCCTACAATGAGCAGTTCTTC.

This chain joins TRBV11-3 and TRBJ2-7, with a weak D call TRBD1 (6 bases). Trimming stripped 2 bases from V and 0 bases from J, with 17 bases between. The CDR3 contains 17 residues. From germline, CDR1 is SGHNT and CDR2 YENEEA. CDR3 residues: CASSLPWDKASSYEQYF. The CDR3 DNA sequence: TGTGCCAGCAGCTTACCATGGGACAAGGCCAGCTCCTACGAGCAGTACTTC.